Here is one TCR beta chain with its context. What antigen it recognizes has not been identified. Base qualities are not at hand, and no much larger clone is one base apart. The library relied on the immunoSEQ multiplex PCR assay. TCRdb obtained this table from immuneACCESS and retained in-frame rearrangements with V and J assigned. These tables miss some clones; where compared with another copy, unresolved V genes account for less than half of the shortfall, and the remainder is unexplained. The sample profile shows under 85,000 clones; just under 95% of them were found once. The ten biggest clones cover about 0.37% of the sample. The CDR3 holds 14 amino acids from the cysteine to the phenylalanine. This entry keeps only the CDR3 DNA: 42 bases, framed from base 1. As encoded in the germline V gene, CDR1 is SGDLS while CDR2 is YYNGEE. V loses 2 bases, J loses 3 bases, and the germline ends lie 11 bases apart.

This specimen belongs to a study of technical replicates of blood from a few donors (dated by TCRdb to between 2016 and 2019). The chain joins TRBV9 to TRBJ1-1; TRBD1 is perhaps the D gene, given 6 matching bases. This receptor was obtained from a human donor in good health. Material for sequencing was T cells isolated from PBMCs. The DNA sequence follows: TGTGCCAGCAGCGTTTGGGAGGGGGACACTGAAGCTTTCTTT. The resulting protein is CASSVWEGDTEAFF.